This TCR beta chain was sequenced in a study of cytomegalovirus exposure and HLA in healthy donors. V shed 2 bases, J shed 0 bases, and the junction held 8 bases outside the gene matches. CDR1 is GTSNPN and CDR2 is SVGIG in the germline V gene (reference sequence). The CDR3 is 16 residues long. For this clone: No antigen is known for it.

Study-wide points: There were some public TCRs occurring in many donors, but most TCR sequences were rare. As a later analysis revealed, the rate of TCR association differed by HLA locus, with DRB1 most and HLA-C fewest. Using a false discovery rate of 0.05, a later analysis showed that some 16,000 TCR beta sequences were associated with HLA alleles.

The PCR was carried out with 60 Vbeta primers and 13 Jbeta primers. Using immunoSEQ multiplex PCR, the repertoire was profiled, and TCRdb retains in-frame clones only, with some absent. The profile shows about 110,000 clones, approximately 70% of them singletons. The receptor was derived from a man in his forties or fifties in good health and CMV-seropositive. This chain links TRBV30 with TRBJ2-3, with 7 nucleotides matching TRBD2. Sequenced material: PBMCs. The CDR3 coding sequence is TGTGCCTGGAGTCCCCCCGCTAGCGGAAGCACAGATACGCAGTATTTT. It yields the protein CAWSPPASGSTDTQYF. The full variable domain, in which reference TRBV30 and TRBJ2-3 provide the parts outside the CDR3, is SQTIHQWPATLVQPVGSPLSLECTVEGTSNPNLYWYRQAAGRGLQLLFYSVGIGQISSEVPQNLSASRPQDRQFILSSKKLLLSDSGFYLCAWSPPASGSTDTQYFGPGTRLTVL.